The rows below give T cell receptor beta chains drawn from one sample of a study of regulatory T cells in long-lasting Graves disease. TCRdb re-analysed the multiplex PCR reads in MiXCR, keeping a single row per CDR3 protein. This sample has about 370,000 distinct CDR3 sequences; about 16% occur once, and the top ten carry around a fifth. The sequencing here drew on peripheral blood mononuclear cells (PBMCs), taken at new diagnosis, from a patient treated with antithyroid drugs. The source is a female donor with Graves disease. Each CDR3 is given with its conserved first and last residue. Clone size is stated in some rows and not others, as once, few, many or a class when expanded.

J gene: TRBJ2-1
clone size: -
V gene: TRBV2
CDR3 protein: CASRDGTPYNEQFF

J gene: TRBJ2-3
clone size: -
V gene: TRBV7-9
CDR3 protein: CASSTQGAGTDTQYF

J gene: TRBJ1-1
clone size: many
V gene: TRBV30
CDR3 protein: CAWSSRSEAFF

J gene: TRBJ2-3
clone size: -
V gene: TRBV20-1
CDR3 protein: CSARDSRGWADTQYF

J gene: TRBJ1-1
clone size: many
V gene: TRBV2
CDR3 protein: CASRDLGNTEAFF

J gene: TRBJ2-3
clone size: -
V gene: TRBV11-2
CDR3 protein: CASSLFAGGVADTQYF

J gene: TRBJ2-2
clone size: few
V gene: TRBV7-9
CDR3 protein: CASRGYGELFF

J gene: TRBJ2-3
clone size: many
V gene: TRBV7-9
CDR3 protein: CASNGASDTQYF

J gene: TRBJ2-1
clone size: many
V gene: TRBV20-1
CDR3 protein: CSARGGPSMGDEQFF

J gene: TRBJ2-1
clone size: many
V gene: TRBV13
CDR3 protein: CASSPARARSYNEQFF

J gene: TRBJ2-7
clone size: few
V gene: TRBV6-1
CDR3 protein: CASSETSGSNEQYF

J gene: TRBJ1-2
clone size: few
V gene: TRBV7-9
CDR3 protein: CASSLGEGILTF

J gene: TRBJ2-3
clone size: many
V gene: TRBV4-1
CDR3 protein: CASRKGLAGTDTQYF

J gene: TRBJ2-2
clone size: -
V gene: TRBV5-1
CDR3 protein: CASSLAQPNTGELFF

J gene: TRBJ1-1
clone size: many
V gene: TRBV2
CDR3 protein: CASVGGREAFF

J gene: TRBJ2-5
clone size: many
V gene: TRBV2
CDR3 protein: CASRRQGGSQETQYF

J gene: TRBJ1-2
clone size: many
V gene: TRBV20-1
CDR3 protein: CSARDIILAGYTF

J gene: TRBJ2-7
clone size: many
V gene: TRBV4-1
CDR3 protein: CASSQAASAYEQYF

J gene: TRBJ2-1
clone size: many
V gene: TRBV12-3/TRBV12-4
CDR3 protein: CASSSGQGGEFF

J gene: -
clone size: many
V gene: TRBV4-1
CDR3 protein: CASSQVEVVSTEAFF

J gene: TRBJ2-3
clone size: many
V gene: TRBV24-1
CDR3 protein: CATSDPLTANTDTQYF

J gene: TRBJ1-3
clone size: many
V gene: TRBV12-3/TRBV12-4
CDR3 protein: CASSFPGRQGNTIYF

J gene: TRBJ2-5
clone size: many
V gene: TRBV11-2
CDR3 protein: CASSLAGGQETQYF